The 16 T cell receptor beta chains below come from one sample, sequenced in a study of control samples from healthy donors and cancer patients. The protocol was immunoSEQ multiplex PCR, while the TCRdb copy is restricted to in-frame clones and leaves out a portion. In the table there are approximately 97,000 clones, more than 90% of which are singletons. The specimen sequenced was blood. The receptors originated from a human donor in good health. The donor label of this sample is uncertain.

CDR3 in amino acids: CASSSWGGGSYTF. DNA of the CDR3: TGTGCCAGCAGCTCTTGGGGTGGGGGTAGCTACACCTTC. The rearrangement links TRBV5-4 to TRBJ1-2, with D perhaps matching TRBD1 (5 bases). Germline CDR1 is SGHNT and CDR2 is YYREEE (reference sequence). The CDR3 spans 13 residues. Between the trimmed V and J ends, which lost 3 bases and 9 bases, there was a span of 15 bases.

The V and J genes are TRBV9 and TRBJ2-1; 8 bases are shared with TRBD1. The CDR3 runs 15 residues. The ends lost 5 bases at V and 4 bases at J; junction bases unmatched: 8. Germline CDR1 is SGDLS and CDR2 is YYNGEE. This CDR3 is CASSPRDRPYNEQFF. The CDR3 nucleotides are TGTGCCAGCAGTCCTCGGGACAGGCCTTACAATGAGCAGTTCTTC.

The rearrangement uses TRBV18 and TRBJ2-7; 11 bases are a match to TRBD2. Germline V lookup: CDR1 KGHSH, CDR2 LQKENI. The CDR3 sequence is 16 residues long. J was trimmed by 5 bases and V by 0 bases; bases with no gene match: 6. CDR3 residues: CASSPPVAGGWNEQYF. CDR3 nucleotide sequence: TGTGCCAGCTCACCACCTGTAGCGGGGGGGTGGAACGAGCAGTACTTC.

The chain carries TRBV19 and TRBJ2-5; TRBD2 agrees at 9 bases. CDR3 length equals 15 residues. CDR1 is LNHDA, CDR2 SQIVND, per germline (reference sequence). V trimming: 3 bases; J trimming: 2 bases; junction bases outside the gene matches: 4. CDR3 amino acids: CASSINLAGQETQYF. CDR3 nucleotides: TGTGCCAGTAGTATTAACCTAGCGGGACAAGAGACCCAGTACTTC.

The V and J genes are TRBV4-2 and TRBJ1-2, with D tentatively TRBD1 (5 bases). The CDR3 consists of 15 residues. CDR1 and CDR2 from the germline V gene are LGHNA and YNFKEQ. V lost 0 bases, J lost 0 bases, and 8 bases lay in between. The CDR3, as DNA: TGTGCCAGCAGCCAAGATGTACAGGCTAACTATGGCTACACCTTC. Residues: CASSQDVQANYGYTF.

This clone was recorded only once. The chain has TRBV4-1 and TRBJ2-3, with 7 bases lining up with TRBD2. The CDR3 has 15 residues. From germline, CDR1 is MGHRA and CDR2 YSYEKL. The V gene end was trimmed by 4 bases and the J gene end by 2 bases; junction bases not matched to a gene: 6. CDR3 sequence (DNA): TGCGCCAGCAGCCCATTGACTAGCTCCACAGATACGCAGTATTTT. Its translation is CASSPLTSSTDTQYF.

The chain is built from TRBV27 and TRBJ1-1; D gene uncertain. The germline CDR1 and CDR2 sequences are MNHEY and SMNVEV (reference sequence). V was cut by 3 bases and J by 1 base, with 9 bases left in between. The CDR3 length is 14 residues. CDR3 protein: CASSLGGSNTEAFF. The CDR3 DNA sequence: TGTGCCAGCAGTTTGGGCGGATCGAACACTGAAGCTTTCTTT.

The chain combines TRBV19 with TRBJ1-5; D remains unclear. CDR1 is LNHDA, CDR2 SQIVND, per germline (reference sequence). Deletions cut 4 bases from V and 2 bases from J, with 12 bases between. This CDR3 has 15 amino acids. CDR3 sequence reads: CASSTDIGGNQPQHF. The CDR3 region has the DNA TGTGCCAGTAGTACCGACATTGGTGGCAATCAGCCCCAGCATTTT.

The chain is built from TRBV27 and TRBJ1-2; D call uncertain. The CDR3 is 15 residues long. The germline V gene encodes CDR1 MNHEY and CDR2 SMNVEV (reference sequence). Trimming cost V 1 base and J 2 bases, with 11 bases left between them. CDR3 in amino acids: CASSLFWGSNYGYTF. CDR3 bases: TGTGCCAGCAGTTTATTCTGGGGATCCAACTATGGCTACACCTTC.

This sequence joins TRBV7-9 and TRBJ1-1; 11 nucleotides align to TRBD1. Trimming at V came to 1 base and at J to 1 base, leaving 2 bases not matched to a gene. The CDR3 has 16 amino acids. Germline assignment: CDR1 SEHNR and CDR2 FQNEAQ (reference sequence). CDR3 residues: CASSLGDRGWNTEAFF. CDR3 coding DNA: TGTGCCAGCAGCTTAGGGGACAGGGGGTGGAACACTGAAGCTTTCTTT.

The CDR3 DNA sequence: TGTGCCAGCAGCCAAGGGACAGGAGGCAATCAGCCCCAGCATTTT. Protein product: CASSQGTGGNQPQHF. The chain employs TRBV3-1 (or the pseudogene TRBV3-2) and TRBJ1-5; 7 bases agree with TRBD1. J was trimmed by 2 bases and V by 1 base; bases with no gene match: 2. CDR3 length: 15 residues. Per the germline V gene, CDR1 is LGHDT and CDR2 is YNNKEL (reference sequence).

The chain carries TRBV13 and TRBJ1-2; 7 nucleotides line up with TRBD1. Germline V gene lookup returns CDR1 PRHDT and CDR2 FYEKMQ (reference sequence). J lost 2 bases, V lost 5 bases, and 11 bases had no gene match. There are 16 residues in the CDR3. The CDR3 spells CASSITARGRNYGYTF. CDR3 DNA sequence: TGTGCCAGCAGCATAACCGCTAGGGGGCGAAACTATGGCTACACCTTC.

The chain links TRBV19 to TRBJ1-1; 7 nucleotides align to TRBD1. Germline V gene data show CDR1 as LNHDA and CDR2 as SQIVND (reference sequence). The CDR3 has 14 residues. V was clipped by 5 bases and J by 4 bases; unmatched bases: 7. Here the CDR3 DNA reads TGTGCCAGTAGTCCGATACAGGGGATCACTGAAGCTTTCTTT. It specifies CASSPIQGITEAFF.

This clone was detected once. CDR3 nucleotides: TGTGCCAGCTCACCAAGGACAGACTACGAGCAGTACTTC. It specifies CASSPRTDYEQYF. This rearrangement joins TRBV18 to TRBJ2-7, with D perhaps TRBD1 (6 bases). Germline values: CDR1 KGHSH, CDR2 LQKENI. The germline V and J ends were trimmed by 2 bases and 3 bases, with 8 bases remaining between them. The CDR3 loop spans 13 amino acids.

This chain uses TRBV6-5 with TRBJ1-2, with D possibly matching TRBD1 (6 bases). The ends were cut back, 2 bases at V and 0 bases at J, with 13 bases in the middle. The germline V gene encodes CDR1 MNHEY and CDR2 SVGAGI. The CDR3 consists of 16 residues. The CDR3 loop reads CASSYTSRGTNYGYTF. CDR3 in DNA: TGTGCCAGCAGTTACACCTCGAGGGGGACTAACTATGGCTACACCTTC.

This clone showed up just a few times. The chain links TRBV6-2 or TRBV6-3 to TRBJ1-6, with unresolved D. The V gene's germline CDR1 is MNHEY and CDR2 SVGEGT. CDR3 length: 15 residues. Trimming took off 5 bases at V and 10 bases at J, with 18 bases between the two ends. The CDR3: CASSDRDLRKSPLHF. In DNA form, the CDR3 reads TGTGCCAGCAGTGACCGCGACCTCCGGAAGTCACCCCTCCACTTT.